This TCR beta chain derives from a study of beta chain features in type 1 diabetes. Study information: No age, gender or cell yield differences were seen between patients and healthy donors.

This clone showed up just a few times. What it binds is unknown. General study points: Shorter templates might be favored by PCR, and equally so in patients and in controls. Significant though moderate, a shortening of TCRB CDR3s appeared in all four CD4+ subsets of Type 1 diabetes patients.

Trimming took off 7 bases at V and 3 bases at J, with 22 bases between the two ends. The germline CDR1 and CDR2 sequences are SGHRS and YFSETQ. The CDR3 sequence is 16 residues long. The investigators reverse transcribed all of the isolated RNA, so they sequenced expressed TCRB transcripts. Samples of naive, central memory and regulatory T cells yielded a mean of around 3.4 million reads. Produced via immunoSEQ multiplex PCR; TCRdb's table is partial and in-frame only. The sample contains 55,000 to 80,000 clones, 45% to 50% of which appear only once. Sequencing input: central memory CD4+ T cells from blood. The rearrangement joins TRBV5-1 to TRBJ1-1; D is perhaps TRBD1 (5 bases). This TCR was sampled from a man aged 30 to 39 with type 1 diabetes. CDR3 loop: CASRSRGIGRDTEAFF. In nucleotides, the CDR3 is TGCGCCAGCCGCTCACGGGGCATTGGGAGGGACACTGAAGCTTTCTTT.